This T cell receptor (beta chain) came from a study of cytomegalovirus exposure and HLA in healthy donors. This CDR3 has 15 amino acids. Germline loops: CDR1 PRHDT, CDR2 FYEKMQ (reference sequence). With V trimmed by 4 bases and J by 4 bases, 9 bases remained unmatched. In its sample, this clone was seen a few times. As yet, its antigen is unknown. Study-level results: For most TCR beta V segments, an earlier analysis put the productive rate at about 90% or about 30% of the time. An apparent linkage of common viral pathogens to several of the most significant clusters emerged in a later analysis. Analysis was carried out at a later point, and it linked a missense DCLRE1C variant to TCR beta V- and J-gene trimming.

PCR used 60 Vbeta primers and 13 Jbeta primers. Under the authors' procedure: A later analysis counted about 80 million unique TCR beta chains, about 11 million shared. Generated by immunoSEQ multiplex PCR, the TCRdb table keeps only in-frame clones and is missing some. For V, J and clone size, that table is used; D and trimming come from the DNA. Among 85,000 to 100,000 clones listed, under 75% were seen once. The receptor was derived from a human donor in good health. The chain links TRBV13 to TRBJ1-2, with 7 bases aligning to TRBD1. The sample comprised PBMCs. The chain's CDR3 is CASSSRQGGVYGYTF. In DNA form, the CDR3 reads TGTGCCAGCAGCTCCAGACAGGGCGGTGTCTATGGCTACACCTTC.